One T cell receptor (beta chain) is described in this entry. These data belong to a study of blood T cells in healthy people across ages. Using a J-beta primer mix together with a sample-barcoded 5' primer, a second PCR was run for about 7 to 12 cycles. Each cDNA molecule carried a tag from a template-switch adaptor that contained 12 random nucleotides. TCRdb re-called the 5' RACE reads through MiXCR, storing one row per CDR3 protein. The sample records 920,000 or so distinct CDR3 sequences, less than 50% being singletons. With V trimmed by 6 bases and J by 6 bases, 6 bases remained unmatched. Germline V CDR1 and CDR2: MDHEN, SYDVKM. This CDR3 has 15 residues.

Source material: blood. The clonotype was recovered from a woman aged 55-69 years in good health. The chain is built from TRBV28 and TRBJ1-5, with TRBD1 identical over 12 bases. DNA for the CDR3: TGTGCCAGCAGAACCGGGACAGGGGGCAGTCAGCCCCAGCATTTT. It yields the protein CASRTGTGGSQPQHF.